Sequencing of this T cell receptor beta chain was carried out in a study of blood T cell repertoires in COVID-19. Study context: The United States, Italy and Spain supplied acute and convalescent COVID-19 samples. In each case, the material was cDNA or gDNA derived from T cells, B-cell-depleted T cells, or PBMCs.

Per the authors' pipeline: Estimation of nucleated cell counts relied on the amplification of reference gene primers. TCRdb's table, derived via immunoSEQ multiplex PCR, lists solely in-frame clones and lacks some. V and J calls and clone size follow that table, whereas D and trimming were derived from the DNA. The sample has about 190,000 clones, more than 85% seen once. With 4 bases removed from V and 1 base from J, the gap between germline ends came to 19 bases. This CDR3 has 18 amino acids. Germline CDR1 and CDR2: SGHAT and FQNNGV. This sequence was found in a man in his thirties or forties with acute or convalescent COVID-19. J is TRBJ2-2 and V is TRBV11-2, with D possibly matching TRBD2 (6 bases). Sequenced sample: peripheral blood. DNA for the CDR3: TGTGCCAGCAGCTCCTCTGGGCTTTGGCGGGAGAACACCGGGGAGCTGTTTTTT. Its translation: CASSSSGLWRENTGELFF.